These 32 T cell receptor beta chains originate from one sample sequenced in a study of T-cell reconstitution after alpha-beta-depleted transplantation in children. The authors prepared the TCRbeta library with unique molecular identifiers. TCRdb ran MiXCR on the PCR reads and lists one entry per CDR3 protein. Seen here are about 980,000 distinct CDR3 sequences, about 30% observed once, and the top ten hold approximately 30%. Sequenced material: PBMCs, mostly from graft donor cells, taken 360 days after TCRalphabeta/CD19-depleted stem cell transplant. The receptors were gathered from a boy under two years old who had a stem cell transplant for SCID, so the T cells may come from the graft donor.

This clonotype was recorded at least ten times. The chain joins TRBV12-3 or TRBV12-4 to TRBJ2-1; 7 positions match TRBD1. V was clipped by 6 bases and J by 0 bases; unmatched bases: 5. The CDR3 is 15 residues long. The CDR3 coding sequence is TGTGCCAGCAGGGGCCCAGGGGGCTCCTACAATGAGCAGTTCTTC. Encoded protein: CASRGPGGSYNEQFF.

The sample holds a few counts of this clonotype. The gene calls are TRBV15 and TRBJ2-1; TRBD1 matches at 8 bases. The CDR3 consists of 14 residues. V lost 3 bases to trimming and J lost 8 bases; unmatched junction nucleotides: 6. CDR1 and CDR2 from the germline V gene are LNHNV and YYDKDF (reference sequence). The CDR3 here is CATSRGDRFDEQFF. The CDR3 DNA sequence: TGTGCCACCAGCAGGGGGGACAGGTTCGATGAGCAGTTCTTC. Filled out from reference TRBV15 and TRBJ2-1, the complete variable domain reads DAMVIQNPRYQVTQFGKPVTLSCSQTLNHNVMYWYQQKSSQAPKLLFHYYDKDFNNEADTPDNFQSRRPNTSFCFLDIRSPGLGDTAMYLCATSRGDRFDEQFFGPGTRLTVL.

At least ten counts were recorded for this clonotype. The J gene is TRBJ2-1, the V gene TRBV28, with 15 positions matching TRBD2. This CDR3 has 21 residues. The junction had 18 bases not matched to a gene; V was cut back by 3 bases and J by 6 bases. CDR1 and CDR2 (germline): MDHEN, SYDVKM. The CDR3 DNA follows: TGTGCCAGCAGTTTCCATTCCAACCCGGGACTAGCGGGGGGCCAACGCAATGAGCAGTTCTTC. Translation: CASSFHSNPGLAGGQRNEQFF.

V usage is TRBV9 and J usage is TRBJ2-3, with TRBD2 identical over 9 bases. Trimming took 3 bases from V and 2 from J; bases not matched to a gene: 7. The CDR3 runs to 16 residues. Germline V gene lookup returns CDR1 SGDLS and CDR2 YYNGEE. CDR3 DNA: TGTGCCAGCAGCGCGGGGACTAGCTACTTCACAGATACGCAGTATTTT. This gives the protein CASSAGTSYFTDTQYF. The entire variable domain, with the rest obtained from reference TRBV9 and TRBJ2-3, is as follows: DSGVTQTPKHLITATGQRVTLRCSPRSGDLSVYWYQQSLDQGLQFLIQYYNGEERAKGNILERFSAQQFPDLHSELNLSSLELGDSALYFCASSAGTSYFTDTQYFGPGTRLTVL.

The J gene is TRBJ1-1, the V gene TRBV20-1; possibly TRBD1 for D (5 bases). The germline gives CDR1 DFQATT, CDR2 SNEGSKA (reference sequence). V was pared by 0 bases and J by 8 bases, with 13 bases between. The CDR3 covers 13 residues. The CDR3, as DNA: TGCAGTGCTAGAGACGGCTTTCAGGGCGAAGCTTTCTTT. It specifies CSARDGFQGEAFF.

V usage is TRBV29-1 and J usage is TRBJ2-7, with 11 bases identical to TRBD2. V was pared by 2 bases and J by 4 bases, with 4 bases of the junction left unmatched. The length of the CDR3 is 14 residues. Germline V lookup: CDR1 SQVTM, CDR2 ANQGSEA. Here the CDR3 reads CSVETSGGLYEQYF. Here the CDR3 DNA reads TGCAGCGTTGAAACTAGCGGGGGCTTATACGAGCAGTACTTC.

This clonotype has a handful of counts. The chain is built from TRBV12-3 or TRBV12-4 and TRBJ1-4; no definite D call. The CDR3 length is 15 residues. The V and J ends lost 6 bases and 0 bases respectively, with 11 bases between them. DNA of the CDR3: TGTGCCAGCAGCAGCAGTCAGGCAACTAATGAAAAACTGTTTTTT. This sequence encodes CASSSSQATNEKLFF.

V and J are TRBV29-1 and TRBJ1-1; 7 bases are shared with TRBD1. V shed 5 bases, J shed 5 bases, and the junction held 5 bases outside the gene matches. Germline V gives CDR1 SQVTM, CDR2 ANQGSEA. The CDR3 extends over 12 amino acids. The CDR3 nucleotides read TGCAGCGTTCGGCCAGGGGGGACTGAAGCTTTCTTT. Translating it yields CSVRPGGTEAFF.

The rearrangement uses TRBV20-1 and TRBJ2-1; possibly TRBD1 for D (6 bases). Germline V CDR1 and CDR2: DFQATT, SNEGSKA (reference sequence). The CDR3 totals 18 residues. Trimming shortened V by 3 bases and J by 0 bases, and 21 bases separated the two germline ends. Here the CDR3 DNA reads TGCAGTGCTAGCAGCTTACAGGGCAGTTTAGCCTCCTACAATGAGCAGTTCTTC. Amino acids: CSASSLQGSLASYNEQFF.

This clonotype turned up a few times. The rearrangement links TRBV7-2 to TRBJ2-1; possible D gene TRBD1, 7 bases. Germline values: CDR1 SGHTA, CDR2 FQGNSA. CDR3 size: 16 residues. The V and J ends lost 1 base and 10 bases respectively, with 20 bases between them. CDR3: CASSLGGALRDREQFF. CDR3 sequence (DNA): TGTGCCAGCAGCTTAGGGGGGGCCCTGCGGGACAGAGAGCAGTTCTTC.

This clonotype has more than one count but fewer than ten. This sequence joins TRBV5-1 and TRBJ2-7; D perhaps matches TRBD2 (5 bases). The CDR3 is made up of 15 amino acids. The V gene's germline CDR1 is SGHRS and CDR2 YFSETQ. V lost 4 bases and J 3 bases, leaving 17 bases between the germline ends. The CDR3 DNA reads TGCGCCAGCAGCCCCACGACTATGCCCCTCTACGAGCAGTACTTC. It yields the protein CASSPTTMPLYEQYF.

This clonotype was observed a few times. The chain combines TRBV5-1 with TRBJ2-3; D ambiguous. Trimming removed 3 bases from V and 0 bases from J, with 14 bases in between. Looked up from germline, CDR1 is SGHRS and CDR2 is YFSETQ. The CDR3 consists of 16 residues. Written as DNA, the CDR3 is TGCGCCAGCAGCTGGACGACTCCACCTAGCACAGATACGCAGTATTTT. It yields the protein CASSWTTPPSTDTQYF.

The chain employs TRBV25-1 and TRBJ2-5; maybe TRBD2 (6 bases). The CDR3 has 13 residues. The germline V gene encodes CDR1 MGHDK and CDR2 SYGVNS. V was trimmed by 6 bases and J by 4 bases, leaving 12 bases between them. The CDR3 sequence: CASRVTRSETQYF. Written as DNA, the CDR3 is TGTGCCAGCAGGGTGACTAGGTCAGAGACCCAGTACTTC.

The chain joins TRBV20-1 to TRBJ1-4; D remains unclear. V was pared by 4 bases and J by 1 base, with 10 bases between. Germline V CDR1 and CDR2: DFQATT, SNEGSKA (reference sequence). The CDR3 runs 14 residues. The CDR3 nucleotides are TGCAGTGCTAAAATGCGGGGAACTAATGAAAAACTGTTTTTT. Translating gives CSAKMRGTNEKLFF.

This chain links TRBV5-5 with TRBJ2-7, with D maybe TRBD1 (5 bases). CDR3 length: 15 residues. The germline CDR1 and CDR2 sequences are SGHKS and YYEKEE (reference sequence). Deletions cut 0 bases from V and 3 bases from J, with 13 bases between. The CDR3 region is CASSLDWAGLYEQYF. As DNA, the CDR3 is TGTGCCAGCAGCTTGGACTGGGCAGGGCTCTACGAGCAGTACTTC.

Of note for this clonotype: A junction boundary mismatches the germline segment, possibly from a read error. The chain uses TRBV6-2 or TRBV6-3 and TRBJ2-2; D uncertain. CDR1 MNHEY and CDR2 SVGEGT come from the germline V gene. The CDR3 is 16 amino acids. The CDR3: CVSSYSTEEGTGELFF. The CDR3 DNA reads as TGTGTCAGCAGTTACTCGACTGAAGAAGGCACCGGGGAGCTGTTTTTT.

This clonotype occurred a few times. The chain has TRBV9 and TRBJ2-5, with 8 bases matching TRBD1. Germline trimming cut 6 bases from V and 5 bases from J; bases unmatched to any gene: 9. This CDR3 has 14 amino acids. Germline-derived CDR1 and CDR2 are SGDLS and YYNGEE. The CDR3 nucleotides read TGTGCCAGCAACGAGGACAGGGCGTCGGAGACCCAGTACTTC. As protein: CASNEDRASETQYF. The full variable domain, rest sourced from reference TRBV9 and TRBJ2-5, is DSGVTQTPKHLITATGQRVTLRCSPRSGDLSVYWYQQSLDQGLQFLIQYYNGEERAKGNILERFSAQQFPDLHSELNLSSLELGDSALYFCASNEDRASETQYFGPGTRLLVL.

In its sample, this clonotype was seen many times. CDR3 region: CASSYYREKTEAFF. CDR3 coding DNA: TGTGCCAGCAGTTACTACAGGGAAAAAACTGAAGCTTTCTTT. The genes are TRBV6-5 and TRBJ1-1; D is possibly TRBD1 (6 bases). The germline CDR1 and CDR2 sequences are MNHEY and SVGAGI. This CDR3 has 14 amino acids. V lost 1 base and J 5 bases, leaving 11 bases between the germline ends.

The chain combines TRBV5-1 with TRBJ2-5; possible D gene TRBD2, 6 bases. The germline V gene has CDR1 SGHRS and CDR2 YFSETQ. CDR3 length: 13 residues. Deletions cut 6 bases from V and 5 bases from J, with 14 bases between. CDR3 sequence (DNA): TGCGCCAGCAAAACGACTAGTGTTGAGACCCAGTACTTC. It specifies CASKTTSVETQYF.

The sample holds one count of this clonotype. This sequence joins TRBV6-5 and TRBJ2-5, with a tentative D call TRBD1 (6 bases). The germline V gene encodes CDR1 MNHEY and CDR2 SVGAGI. The CDR3 is 15 residues long. Trimming pared 2 bases from V and 4 bases from J, leaving 14 bases between. In DNA form, the CDR3 reads TGTGCCAGCAGTTACGACAGTCTAGGGGGAGAGACCCAGTACTTC. Translating gives CASSYDSLGGETQYF.

The chain combines TRBV25-1 with TRBJ2-7; D may be TRBD2 (5 bases). Trimming removed 11 bases at V and 3 bases at J, with 17 bases between. This CDR3 is 13 amino acids long. Germline values: CDR1 MGHDK, CDR2 SYGVNS. In DNA, the CDR3 is TGTGCCGCTGCCGGGGAGAAGGTCTACGAGCAGTACTTC. Translating gives CAAAGEKVYEQYF.

This clonotype was seen more than once but under ten times. The V gene is TRBV24-1, the J gene TRBJ2-7, with 9 bases aligning to TRBD1. J was trimmed by 2 bases and V by 3 bases; bases with no gene match: 4. The length of the CDR3 is 15 residues. In germline, CDR1 is KGHDR, CDR2 SFDVKD. The CDR3 region is CATSDAGTGTYEQYF. As DNA, the CDR3 is TGTGCCACCAGTGATGCCGGGACAGGGACCTACGAGCAGTACTTC.

V gene TRBV20-1 combines with J gene TRBJ1-1, with no clear D. The CDR3 totals 14 residues. The V and J ends lost 6 bases and 1 base respectively, with 15 bases between them. CDR1 DFQATT and CDR2 SNEGSKA come from the germline V gene (reference sequence). CDR3 residues: CSAHSRVGNTEAFF. DNA of the CDR3: TGCAGTGCCCACTCGAGAGTAGGGAACACTGAAGCTTTCTTT.

This chain joins TRBV2 and TRBJ2-1; 8 positions agree with TRBD1. Germline values: CDR1 SNHLY, CDR2 FYNNEI. The ends lost 4 bases at V and 0 bases at J; junction bases unmatched: 14. This CDR3 is built from 19 residues. The CDR3 loop reads CASSGSDRVNPVSYNEQFF. The CDR3 DNA is TGTGCCAGCAGTGGTTCGGACAGGGTCAACCCTGTCTCCTACAATGAGCAGTTCTTC. Supplemented by reference TRBV2 and TRBJ2-1, the full variable domain reads EPEVTQTPSHQVTQMGQEVILRCVPISNHLYFYWYRQILGQKVEFLVSFYNNEISEKSEIFDDQFSVERPDGSNFTLKIRSTKLEDSAMYFCASSGSDRVNPVSYNEQFFGPGTRLTVL.

The CDR3 loop is CSARDPRSRGYGYTF. CDR3 nucleotide sequence: TGCAGTGCTAGGGATCCTAGAAGCCGGGGGTATGGCTACACCTTC. The chain uses TRBV20-1 and TRBJ1-2; weak D call: TRBD1 (5 bases). Germline CDR1 and CDR2: DFQATT and SNEGSKA (reference sequence). This CDR3 spans 15 amino acids. V lost 3 bases and J 5 bases, leaving 19 bases between the germline ends.

The chain couples TRBV24-1 to TRBJ1-4; D is uncertain. The germline V and J ends were trimmed by 5 bases and 8 bases, with 5 bases remaining between them. From germline, CDR1 is KGHDR and CDR2 SFDVKD. The CDR3 sequence is 11 residues long. The CDR3 is CATSVREKLFF. Here the CDR3 DNA reads TGTGCCACCAGTGTCCGCGAAAAACTGTTTTTT.

This clonotype was seen only a few times. This chain connects TRBV5-4 to TRBJ1-1, with D unresolved. This CDR3 spans 13 amino acids. Germline CDR1 reads SGHNT; CDR2 reads YYREEE (reference sequence). Trimming took 4 bases from V and 4 from J, leaving 11 bases between them. CDR3 bases: TGTGCCAGCAGCCGCAATGCGGTCACTGAAGCTTTCTTT. Protein product: CASSRNAVTEAFF.

The chain is built from TRBV7-2 and TRBJ2-2; 9 nucleotides match TRBD1. The CDR3 has 17 amino acids. Germline V gene sequence: CDR1 SGHTA, CDR2 FQGNSA. Trimming cost V 5 bases and J 7 bases; bases outside gene matches: 14. The CDR3 bases are TGTGCCAGCAGCGAGGGGGAACAGGGGGCTTATGACGGGGAGCTGTTTTTT. Its translation is CASSEGEQGAYDGELFF. The full variable domain, rest sourced from reference TRBV7-2 and TRBJ2-2, is GAGVSQSPSNKVTEKGKDVELRCDPISGHTALYWYRQSLGQGLEFLIYFQGNSAPDKSGLPSDRFSAERTGGSVSTLTIQRTQQEDSAVYLCASSEGEQGAYDGELFFGEGSRLTVL.

The rearrangement joins TRBV11-2 to TRBJ2-1, with 9 bases that match TRBD2. The germline V gene has CDR1 SGHAT and CDR2 FQNNGV. CDR3 length: 17 amino acids. The V and J ends lost 5 bases and 0 bases, in that order; junction bases with no gene match: 8. CDR3 protein: CASSRLRGGLSYNEQFF. CDR3 nucleotide sequence: TGTGCCAGCAGCCGACTGCGGGGGGGCCTCTCCTACAATGAGCAGTTCTTC.

The CDR3 DNA reads as TGTGCCAGCAGTTACTCGAGGGACAGGGAGGCCCACGAGCAGTACTTC. Translation gives CASSYSRDREAHEQYF. The chain employs TRBV6-5 and TRBJ2-7, with TRBD1 matching over 9 bases. The CDR3 length is 16 residues. From germline, CDR1 is MNHEY and CDR2 SVGAGI. V lost 0 bases, J lost 5 bases, and 8 bases stayed unmatched.

The genes are TRBV9 and TRBJ2-5, with D perhaps being TRBD1 or TRBD2 (5 bases each). Germline V gene data show CDR1 as SGDLS and CDR2 as YYNGEE. This CDR3 is 13 amino acids long. V lost 3 bases to trimming and J lost 8 bases, with 14 bases between them. The CDR3 DNA is TGTGCCAGCAGCGCCGGGACGTATAAAACCCAGTACTTC. This gives the protein CASSAGTYKTQYF.

This clonotype showed up just a few times. The chain has TRBV4-2 and TRBJ2-1; TRBD2 matches at 8 bases. CDR1 is LGHNA, CDR2 YNFKEQ, per germline. CDR3 length: 16 residues. V gave up 7 bases and J gave up 0 bases; unmatched junction bases: 8. CDR3 protein: CASTLTSGSSYNEQFF. The CDR3 bases are TGTGCCAGCACCCTTACTAGCGGTAGCTCCTACAATGAGCAGTTCTTC.